These 14 T cell receptor beta chains originate from one sample sequenced in a study of cytomegalovirus exposure and HLA in healthy donors. With 60 Vbeta and 13 Jbeta primers, the PCR was carried out. Data came from immunoSEQ multiplex PCR; TCRdb stores just in-frame clones and leaves some out. The repertoire has approximately 240,000 clones, 77% of them found once; the top ten carry around 2.8%. Input material: PBMCs. The receptors were gathered from a woman in her sixties or seventies in good health and CMV-seropositive.

V is TRBV6-5 and J is TRBJ1-1; tentative D call: TRBD1 (5 bases). Per the germline V gene, CDR1 is MNHEY and CDR2 is SVGAGI. V lost 0 bases and J lost 4, with 12 bases in between. This CDR3 has 15 amino acids. The CDR3 bases are TGTGCCAGCAGTTACTCGACTTATGGGGCCACTGAAGCTTTCTTT. Translated, it gives CASSYSTYGATEAFF.

This chain uses TRBV5-3 with TRBJ1-1, with 9 bases lining up with TRBD1. TRBV5-3 is noted as an ORF with a role that remains uncertain. With V trimmed by 4 bases and J by 4 bases, 8 bases remained unmatched. This CDR3 is 15 amino acids long. CDR3 residues: CARSGPGTGITEAFF. CDR3 DNA: TGTGCCAGAAGCGGCCCTGGGACAGGGATCACTGAAGCTTTCTTT.

This clone showed up just a few times. The rearrangement joins TRBV6-6 to TRBJ2-7, with D possibly TRBD1 on 5 matching bases. The CDR3 runs 14 residues. Germline CDR1 reads MNHNY; CDR2 reads SVGAGI (reference sequence). The V and J ends lost 7 bases and 0 bases respectively, with 13 bases between them. In nucleotides, the CDR3 is TGTGCCAGCACTAGACAGCCGAGCTCCTACGAGCAGTACTTC. It specifies CASTRQPSSYEQYF.

V gene TRBV5-1 combines with J gene TRBJ2-2; possible D gene TRBD1, 6 bases. V shed 1 base and J shed 3 bases, with 10 bases lying between them. CDR1 is SGHRS and CDR2 is YFSETQ in the germline V gene. The CDR3 loop spans 15 amino acids. This chain's CDR3 is CASSLLAGDTGELFF. The CDR3, as DNA: TGCGCCAGCAGCTTGTTGGCAGGGGACACCGGGGAGCTGTTTTTT. Drawing the rest from reference TRBV5-1 and TRBJ2-2, the complete variable domain is KAGVTQTPRYLIKTRGQQVTLSCSPISGHRSVSWYQQTPGQGLQFLFEYFSETQRNKGNFPGRFSGRQFSNSRSEMNVSTLELGDSALYLCASSLLAGDTGELFFGEGSRLTVL.

This clone has just a few counts. This chain joins TRBV25-1 and TRBJ1-6; D possibly corresponds to TRBD1 (6 bases). Per the germline V gene, CDR1 is MGHDK and CDR2 is SYGVNS. Trimming removed 4 bases from V and 8 bases from J, with 18 bases in between. The CDR3 loop spans 16 amino acids. The CDR3 loop is CASSGFLQGRDSPLHF. As DNA, the CDR3 is TGTGCCAGCAGTGGGTTTCTCCAGGGGCGGGATTCACCCCTCCACTTT.

The chain employs TRBV5-6 and TRBJ1-4; D gene uncertain. Germline CDR1 is SGHDT and CDR2 is YYEEEE. The length of the CDR3 is 13 residues. Trimming took off 0 bases at V and 7 bases at J, with 7 bases between the two ends. As DNA, the CDR3 is TGTGCCAGCAGCTTGGACGAGGGTGAAAAACTGTTTTTT. Translating gives CASSLDEGEKLFF.

The rearrangement uses TRBV6-1 and TRBJ2-7; 11 bases line up with TRBD2. V shed 2 bases and J 1 base; nucleotides not matched to a gene: 10. CDR3 length: 18 residues. Germline V gene data show CDR1 as MNHNS and CDR2 as SASEGT. The CDR3 loop reads CASSELLAGGSLSYEQYF. The CDR3 DNA reads as TGTGCCAGCAGTGAATTGCTAGCGGGAGGCTCCCTATCCTACGAGCAGTACTTC.

This sequence joins TRBV10-3 and TRBJ1-3, with D perhaps TRBD1 (6 bases). The CDR3 covers 14 residues. V was cut by 5 bases and J by 0 bases, with 8 bases left in between. Germline V gene lookup returns CDR1 ENHRY and CDR2 SYGVKD. The CDR3 is CAISTGHSGNTIYF. The DNA for the CDR3 is TGTGCCATCAGTACAGGGCACTCTGGAAACACCATATATTTT.

The J gene is TRBJ1-2, the V gene TRBV5-6; 7 nucleotides align to TRBD1. Looked up from germline, CDR1 is SGHDT and CDR2 is YYEEEE. CDR3 length: 12 residues. V lost 5 bases to trimming and J lost 5 bases; unmatched junction nucleotides: 3. CDR3 region: CASSLQGYGYTF. The CDR3 nucleotides are TGTGCCAGCAGTTTACAGGGGTATGGCTACACCTTC.

The genes are TRBV9 and TRBJ2-1; 8 bases map to TRBD2. The V gene end was trimmed by 0 bases and the J gene end by 13 bases; junction bases not matched to a gene: 12. The CDR3 has 15 residues. Germline values: CDR1 SGDLS, CDR2 YYNGEE. CDR3: CASSVGTAGDGEQFF. CDR3 nucleotides: TGTGCCAGCAGCGTAGGTACAGCGGGGGATGGGGAACAGTTCTTC.

The rearrangement uses TRBV5-3 and TRBJ1-5, with D unclear. TRBV5-3 falls under the ORF class, with uncertain function. With 2 bases removed from V and 1 base from J, the gap between germline ends came to 16 bases. The CDR3 is 17 amino acids. The CDR3 nucleotides are TGTGCCAGAAGCTTATTTGTTTGGAGCATGAGCAATCAGCCCCAGCATTTT. Its protein product is CARSLFVWSMSNQPQHF.

The chain couples TRBV9 to TRBJ2-2; 10 nucleotides line up with TRBD2. Looked up from germline, CDR1 is SGDLS and CDR2 is YYNGEE. This CDR3 is built from 19 residues. With V trimmed by 0 bases and J by 4 bases, 12 bases remained unmatched. The CDR3 DNA is TGTGCCAGCAGCGTAGCTCAAGCGGGAGGGCCTGGGAGCACCGGGGAGCTGTTTTTT. Translating gives CASSVAQAGGPGSTGELFF.

The chain links TRBV6-5 to TRBJ2-7; TRBD2 might be the D (6 bases). Deletions cut 2 bases from V and 1 base from J, with 9 bases between. From germline, CDR1 is MNHEY and CDR2 SVGAGI. There are 14 residues in the CDR3. In DNA form, the CDR3 reads TGTGCCAGCAGTTACCGGAGGGAATCCTACGAGCAGTACTTC. As protein: CASSYRRESYEQYF.

The chain recombines TRBV29-1 with TRBJ1-2; the D gene is possibly TRBD1 (5 bases). The germline V and J ends were trimmed by 3 bases and 7 bases, with 12 bases remaining between them. Germline CDR1 and CDR2: SQVTM and ANQGSEA. This CDR3 has 12 amino acids. The CDR3 reads CSVEPGQSGYTF. The CDR3, as DNA: TGCAGCGTTGAGCCAGGGCAGAGTGGCTACACCTTC.